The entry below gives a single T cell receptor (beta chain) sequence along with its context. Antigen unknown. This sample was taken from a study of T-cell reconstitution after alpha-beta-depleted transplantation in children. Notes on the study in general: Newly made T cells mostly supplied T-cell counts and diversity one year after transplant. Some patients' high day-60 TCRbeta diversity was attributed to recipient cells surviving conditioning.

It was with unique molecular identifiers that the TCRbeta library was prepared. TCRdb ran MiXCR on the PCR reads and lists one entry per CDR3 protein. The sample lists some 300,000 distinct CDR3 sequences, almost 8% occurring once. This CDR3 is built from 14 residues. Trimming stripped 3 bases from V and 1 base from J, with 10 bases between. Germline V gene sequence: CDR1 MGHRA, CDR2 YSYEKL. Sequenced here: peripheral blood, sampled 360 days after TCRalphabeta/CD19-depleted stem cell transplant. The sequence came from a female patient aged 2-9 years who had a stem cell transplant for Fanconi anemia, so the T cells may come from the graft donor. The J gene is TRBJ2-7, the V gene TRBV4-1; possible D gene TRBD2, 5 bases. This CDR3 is CASSQRTGSYEQYF. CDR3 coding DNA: TGCGCCAGCAGCCAGCGAACGGGGTCCTACGAGCAGTACTTC.